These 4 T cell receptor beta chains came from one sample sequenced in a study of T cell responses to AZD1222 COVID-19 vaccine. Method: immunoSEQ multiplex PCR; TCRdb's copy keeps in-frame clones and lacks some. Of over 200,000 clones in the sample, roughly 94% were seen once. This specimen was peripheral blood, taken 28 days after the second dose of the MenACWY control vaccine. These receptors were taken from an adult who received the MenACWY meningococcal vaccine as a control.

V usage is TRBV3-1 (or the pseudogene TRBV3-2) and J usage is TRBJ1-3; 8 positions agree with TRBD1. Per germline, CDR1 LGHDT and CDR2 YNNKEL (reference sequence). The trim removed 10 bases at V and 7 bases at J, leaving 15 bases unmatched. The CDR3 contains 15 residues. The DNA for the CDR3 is TGTGCCATCTCCCAGGCAGGACAGGGAGACAACACCATATATTTT. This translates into CAISQAGQGDNTIYF.

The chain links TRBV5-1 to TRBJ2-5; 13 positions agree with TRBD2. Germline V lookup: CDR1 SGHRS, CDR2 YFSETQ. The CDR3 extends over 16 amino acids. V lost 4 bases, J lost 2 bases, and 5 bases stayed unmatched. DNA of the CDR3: TGCGCCAGCAGCGCCATGACTAGCGGGGGGCAAGAGACCCAGTACTTC. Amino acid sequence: CASSAMTSGGQETQYF.

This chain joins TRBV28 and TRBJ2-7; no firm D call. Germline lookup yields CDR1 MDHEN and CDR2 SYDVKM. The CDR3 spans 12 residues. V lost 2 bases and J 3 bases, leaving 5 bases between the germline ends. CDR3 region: CASSLPYYEQYF. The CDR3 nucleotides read TGTGCCAGCAGTTTACCCTACTACGAGCAGTACTTC.

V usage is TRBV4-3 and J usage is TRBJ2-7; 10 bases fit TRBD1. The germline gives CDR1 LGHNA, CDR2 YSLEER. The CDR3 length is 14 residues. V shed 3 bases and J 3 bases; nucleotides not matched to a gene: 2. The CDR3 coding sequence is TGCGCCAGCAGCCAGTGGGACAGGGGCTACGAGCAGTACTTC. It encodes CASSQWDRGYEQYF.